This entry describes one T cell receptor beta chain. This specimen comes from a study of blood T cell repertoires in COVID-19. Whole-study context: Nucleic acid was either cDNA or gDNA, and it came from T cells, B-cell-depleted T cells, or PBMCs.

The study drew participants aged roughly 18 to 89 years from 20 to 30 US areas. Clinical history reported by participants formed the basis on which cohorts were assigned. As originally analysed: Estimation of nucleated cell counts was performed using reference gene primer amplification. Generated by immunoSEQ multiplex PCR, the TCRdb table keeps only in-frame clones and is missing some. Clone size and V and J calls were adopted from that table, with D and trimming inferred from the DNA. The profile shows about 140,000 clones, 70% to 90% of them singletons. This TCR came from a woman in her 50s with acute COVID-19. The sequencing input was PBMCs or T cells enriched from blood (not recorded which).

CDR3 residues: CASSEMPERGIRQPQHF. CDR3 nucleotides: TGTGCCAGCAGTGAAATGCCCGAGCGGGGTATTCGTCAGCCCCAGCATTTT. The chain couples TRBV2 to TRBJ1-5; D unresolved. Germline V CDR1 and CDR2: SNHLY, FYNNEI. V lost 2 bases and J lost 6, with 20 bases in between. This CDR3 spans 17 amino acids.